This T cell receptor (beta chain) was found in a study of blood T cell repertoires in COVID-19. Study-level background: Donors in the United States, Italy and Spain gave samples during acute or convalescent COVID-19. The cDNA or gDNA used as material had been derived from T cells, B-cell-depleted T cells, or PBMCs.

In germline, CDR1 is SQVTM, CDR2 ANQGSEA. V was trimmed by 1 base and J by 2 bases, leaving 8 bases between them. The CDR3 totals 13 residues. Original processing notes: Amplification with reference gene primers provided the estimates of nucleated cell counts. Profiling relied on immunoSEQ multiplex PCR, and the TCRdb table lists in-frame clones only, not all of them. The V and J calls and clone size come from that table; D and trimming were worked out from the DNA. The sample includes 80,000 or so clones, around 91% seen only once; the top ten take more than 0.85%. The receptor comes from a woman in her forties or fifties in a cohort sampled during active COVID-19. The sample comprised peripheral blood. The chain uses TRBV29-1 and TRBJ1-2, with D hard to call. DNA for the CDR3: TGCAGCGTTGAAGGCGGGTCCAACTATGGCTACACCTTC. This gives the protein CSVEGGSNYGYTF.